This T cell receptor beta chain stems from a study of early T cells in non-severe SARS-CoV-2 infection (dated by TCRdb to about 2021). In the study overall: Because TCR sequencing relied on bulk RNA taken from unsorted whole blood, pairing of alpha and beta chains was not possible.

This clonotype was observed many times. What this receptor recognizes is not known. Base qualities are not provided; no much larger clone lies one nucleotide away. Library construction relied on 5' RACE. The sequencing machine was a NextSeq 500. To correct for sequencing error and PCR bias, the TCR library protocol tagged individual cDNA molecules with unique molecular identifiers. Both TCR alpha and beta chains were sequenced, and tight co-correlation was observed between alpha and beta sequence abundances in each sample. The study's own analysis went as follows. Decombinator V4 was used to annotate the V gene, J gene and CDR3 of the TCR sequences. Expanded TCRs were defined as changing significantly between any two time points under a Poisson model with p below 0.0001. TCR abundances were normalised to the total number of TCRs sequenced per sample and expressed as counts per million. MAIT TCRs were defined by TRAV1-2 paired with TRAJ12, TRAJ20 or TRAJ33, and iNKT TCRs by TRAV10 paired with TRAJ18. A search of VDJdb, accessed on 1 November 2021, was run for TCRs annotated to CMV, EBV and SARS-CoV-2, with TCRs annotated for multiple antigens excluded. TCRdb ran its own pipeline on the public reads, namely fastp trimming at Q25 and MiXCR clone calling, and kept in-frame beta chains. A single entry per CDR3 protein holds the most common genes and DNA from its merged rows. The V and J calls and clone size come from TCRdb's table, not from the authors' own analysis. For this sample the table gives about 94,000 distinct CDR3 sequences, of which about 13% were detected only once. The ten largest clonotypes hold over 2% of the sample.

From the germline V gene, CDR1 is SGHTA and CDR2 is FQGNSA. V gives up 0 bases and J gives up 8 bases, and the segment between their germline ends measures 7 bases. Its CDR3 holds 12 amino acids, cysteine through phenylalanine. Only CDR3 DNA remains: 36 bases, in frame from the first base. Results and caveats for the whole study, not just this receptor: VDJdb matching was skewed toward anti-spike CD8 responses and likely underestimated virus-specific expansions by missing private and CD4 specificities.

A case-control design nested within a healthcare worker cohort in London, UK, was used, with weekly nasopharyngeal swab PCR tests and blood sampling performed. Healthcare workers were recruited between 23 and 31 March 2020, during the week of the UK lockdown, and were followed weekly for up to roughly 16 weeks. The sample taken for sequencing was whole blood. The sequence came from an adult who was a healthcare worker with PCR-confirmed SARS-CoV-2 infection or an uninfected control (not recorded which). The chain links TRBV7-2 with TRBJ1-2; the D gene cannot be resolved reliably. The CDR3 reads CASSLAPGGYTF. The nucleotide sequence reads as follows: TGTGCCAGCAGCTTAGCGCCTGGGGGCTACACCTTC.